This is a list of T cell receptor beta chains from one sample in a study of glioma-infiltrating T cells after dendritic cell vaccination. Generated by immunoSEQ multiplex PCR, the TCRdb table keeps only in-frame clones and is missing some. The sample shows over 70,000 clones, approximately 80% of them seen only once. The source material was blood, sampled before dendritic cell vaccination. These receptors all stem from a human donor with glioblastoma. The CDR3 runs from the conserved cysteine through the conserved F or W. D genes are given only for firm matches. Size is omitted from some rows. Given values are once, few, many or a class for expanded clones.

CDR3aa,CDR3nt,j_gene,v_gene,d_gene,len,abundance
CASTLALIAAGELFF,TGCGCCAGCACCCTCGCCCTCATAGCCGCCGGGGAGCTGTTTTTT,TRBJ2-2,TRBV5-1,-,15,-
CASSPLVRGSFEQYF,TGTGCCAGTAGCCCCCTAGTCAGGGGTTCCTTCGAGCAGTACTTC,TRBJ2-7,TRBV19,-,15,-
CASSPETGGSGQPQHF,TGCGCCAGCAGCCCGGAGACAGGGGGGAGCGGTCAGCCCCAGCATTTT,TRBJ1-5,TRBV5-1,TRBD1,16,-
CASSQETWRNTDTQYF,TGCGCCAGCAGCCAAGAAACGTGGCGGAACACAGATACGCAGTATTTT,TRBJ2-3,TRBV4-1,-,16,-
CASRVDRLNTEAFF,TGTGCCAGCAGGGTGGACAGATTGAACACTGAAGCTTTCTTT,TRBJ1-1,TRBV27,-,14,-
CASSYSNGREETQYF,TGTGCCAGCAGTTACTCGAATGGCAGGGAAGAGACCCAGTACTTC,TRBJ2-5,TRBV6-6,-,15,-
CASSPRDTGSDGYTF,TGTGCCAGCTCACCGCGCGATACAGGGTCGGATGGCTACACCTTC,TRBJ1-2,TRBV18,-,15,-
CASGLAGSGETQYF,TGTGCCAGCGGCCTAGCGGGGTCCGGTGAGACCCAGTACTTC,TRBJ2-5,TRBV2,TRBD2,14,-
CASSLGGTVNTEAFF,TGTGCCAGCAGCTTAGGGGGGACAGTAAACACTGAAGCTTTCTTT,TRBJ1-1,TRBV7-2,TRBD1,15,-
CASSSGTTSYREQFF,TGTGCCAGCAGTTCCGGGACTACCAGCTACAGGGAGCAGTTCTTC,TRBJ2-1,TRBV6-9,TRBD2,15,-
CASSGTRDRYGYTF,TGTGCCAGCAGTGGGACCAGGGATCGTTATGGCTACACCTTC,TRBJ1-2,TRBV6-1,-,14,-
CASSLAGGNVFEAFF,TGCGCCAGCAGCTTGGCAGGGGGTAACGTTTTTGAAGCTTTCTTT,TRBJ1-1,TRBV5-1,TRBD1,15,-
CASGPGLAGGTDTQYF,TGTGCTAGTGGACCGGGACTAGCGGGAGGCACAGATACGCAGTATTTT,TRBJ2-3,TRBV12-5,TRBD2,16,once
CASAGGAGVSEAFF,TGCGCCAGCGCAGGGGGCGCGGGGGTCAGTGAAGCTTTCTTT,TRBJ1-1,TRBV5-1,TRBD1,14,-
CASSQTFAGIAGNTIYF,TGCGCCAGCAGCCAGACCTTTGCAGGGATAGCTGGAAACACCATATATTTT,TRBJ1-3,TRBV4-1,-,17,once
CASKGQSNQPQHF,TGCGCCAGCAAGGGACAGAGCAATCAGCCCCAGCATTTT,TRBJ1-5,TRBV10-2,TRBD1,13,few
CAAYQEKLFF,TGTGCAGCGTACCAGGAAAAACTGTTTTTT,TRBJ1-4,TRBV6-6,-,10,few
CASRGTGSDEQFF,TGTGCCAGCAGAGGGACAGGCTCCGATGAGCAGTTCTTC,TRBJ2-1,TRBV25-1,TRBD1,13,-
CASSLDLGTSGRKETQYF,TGTGCCAGCAGCTTAGATCTAGGGACTAGCGGGAGGAAGGAGACCCAGTACTTC,TRBJ2-5,TRBV7-8,TRBD2,18,once
CASSLVQGTEAFF,TGCGCCAGCAGCTTGGTCCAGGGGACTGAAGCTTTCTTT,TRBJ1-1,TRBV5-1,-,13,-
CASSLRGIWDEQFF,TGTGCCAGCAGTTTACGGGGGATTTGGGATGAGCAGTTCTTC,TRBJ2-1,TRBV27,-,14,-
CASGTSGRAGEQFF,TGTGCCAGCGGGACTAGCGGGAGGGCCGGTGAGCAGTTCTTC,TRBJ2-1,TRBV6-1,TRBD2,14,-
CSGVESPGGEAFF,TGCAGCGGAGTCGAGTCCCCCGGGGGTGAAGCTTTCTTT,TRBJ1-1,TRBV29-1,-,13,once